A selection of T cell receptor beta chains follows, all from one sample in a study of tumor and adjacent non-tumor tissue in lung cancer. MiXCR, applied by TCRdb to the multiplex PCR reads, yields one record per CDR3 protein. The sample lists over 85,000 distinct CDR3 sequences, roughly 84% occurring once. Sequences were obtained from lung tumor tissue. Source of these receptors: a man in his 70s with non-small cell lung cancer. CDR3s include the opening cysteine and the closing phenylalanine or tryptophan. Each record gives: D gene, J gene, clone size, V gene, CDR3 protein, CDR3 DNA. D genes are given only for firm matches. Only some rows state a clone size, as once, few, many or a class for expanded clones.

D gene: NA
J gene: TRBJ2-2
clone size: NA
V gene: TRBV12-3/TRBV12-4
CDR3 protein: CTGSLGAGELFF
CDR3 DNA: TGTACCGGCAGTTTAGGTGCCGGGGAGCTGTTTTTT

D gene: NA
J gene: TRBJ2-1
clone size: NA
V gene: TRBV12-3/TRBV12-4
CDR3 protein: CAGSSGFKQFF
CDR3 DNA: TGTGCCGGCAGTTCCGGTTTTAAGCAGTTCTTC

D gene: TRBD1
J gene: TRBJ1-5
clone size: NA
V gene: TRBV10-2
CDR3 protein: CVSNGTGANQPQHF
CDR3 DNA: TGCGTCAGCAACGGGACAGGGGCCAATCAGCCCCAGCATTTT

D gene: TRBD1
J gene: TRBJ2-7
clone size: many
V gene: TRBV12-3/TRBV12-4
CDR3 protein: CASSLRTGFYEQYF
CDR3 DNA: TGTGCCAGCAGTTTACGGACAGGGTTCTACGAGCAGTACTTC

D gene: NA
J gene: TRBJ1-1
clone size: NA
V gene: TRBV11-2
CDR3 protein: CASSLANSRNSEVFF
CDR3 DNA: TGTGCCAGCAGCCTCGCCAATTCAAGGAACTCTGAAGTTTTCTTT

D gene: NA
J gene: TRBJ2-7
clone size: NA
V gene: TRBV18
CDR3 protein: CASSQLDGSYKQYF
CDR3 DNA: TGTGCCAGCTCACAGCTCGACGGCTCCTACAAGCAGTACTTC

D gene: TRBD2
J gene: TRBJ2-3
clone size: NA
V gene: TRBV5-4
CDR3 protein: CASSPISGRGTDAQYF
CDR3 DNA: TGTGCCAGCAGCCCGATTAGCGGGAGAGGGACAGATGCGCAGTATTTT

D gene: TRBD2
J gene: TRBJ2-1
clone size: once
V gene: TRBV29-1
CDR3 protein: CSVVLAAWNEQFF
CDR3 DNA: TGCAGCGTTGTACTAGCGGCCTGGAACGAGCAGTTCTTC

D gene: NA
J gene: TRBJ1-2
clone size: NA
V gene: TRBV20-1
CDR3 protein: CSATGCGYTF
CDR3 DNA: TGCAGCGCTACAGGATGTGGCTACACCTTC

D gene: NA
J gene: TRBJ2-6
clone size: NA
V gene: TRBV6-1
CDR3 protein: CASSGGAGVNVLTF
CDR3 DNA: TGTGCCAGCAGTGGGGGGGCTGGGGTCAACGTCCTGACTTTC

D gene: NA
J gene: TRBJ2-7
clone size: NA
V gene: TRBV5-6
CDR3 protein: CASSQTLAGGPGNYEHYF
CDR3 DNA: TGTGCCAGCAGCCAGACACTAGCCGGAGGCCCGGGTAACTACGAGCATTACTTC